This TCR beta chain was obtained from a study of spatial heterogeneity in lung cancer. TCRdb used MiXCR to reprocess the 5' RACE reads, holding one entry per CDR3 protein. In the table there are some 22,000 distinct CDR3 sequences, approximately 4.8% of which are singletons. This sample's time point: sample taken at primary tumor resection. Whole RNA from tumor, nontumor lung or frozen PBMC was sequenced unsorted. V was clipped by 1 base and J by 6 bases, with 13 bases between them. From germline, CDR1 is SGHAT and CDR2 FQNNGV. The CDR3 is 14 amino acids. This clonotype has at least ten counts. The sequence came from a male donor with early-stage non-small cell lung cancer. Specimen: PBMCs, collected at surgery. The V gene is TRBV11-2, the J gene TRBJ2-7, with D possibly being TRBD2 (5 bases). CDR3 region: CASSLGGVLVEQYF. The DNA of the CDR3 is TGTGCCAGCAGCTTAGGGGGAGTGCTGGTCGAGCAGTACTTC.